This T cell receptor (beta chain) was observed in a study of post-analysis software for immune sequencing data. Across the whole study: As for disease course, relapsing-remitting, secondary progressive and progressive-relapsing multiple sclerosis were all included.

Unmatched junction bases numbered 3, after V lost 0 bases and J lost 7 bases. CDR3 length: 14 amino acids. Germline CDR1 MGHRA, CDR2 YSYEKL. Study-wide results and caveats: Samples from one preparation batch, clustered by F measure, grouped strongly together. Included in a set of about five TRBV segments more frequent in patients than controls were TRBV5-6, TRBV5-1 and TRBV20-1.

About this clonotype: No antigen is known for it.

Included in the TCR beta cDNA libraries were unique molecular identifiers. Out of about 0.9 to 10 million T cells, 480,000 or so cDNA molecules were generated. A single record per CDR3 protein comes from TCRdb applying MiXCR to the PCR reads. The repertoire includes some 890,000 distinct CDR3 sequences, under 70% of them detected once, and roughly 4.4% sits in the top ten. The sequence was obtained from a girl between 5 and 17 years old with multiple sclerosis. The chain uses TRBV4-1 and TRBJ1-5, with 7 nucleotides matching TRBD1. The specimen was blood. The CDR3 loop is CASSQEAGGQPQHF. The DNA for the CDR3 is TGCGCCAGCAGCCAAGAGGCAGGGGGACAGCCCCAGCATTTT.